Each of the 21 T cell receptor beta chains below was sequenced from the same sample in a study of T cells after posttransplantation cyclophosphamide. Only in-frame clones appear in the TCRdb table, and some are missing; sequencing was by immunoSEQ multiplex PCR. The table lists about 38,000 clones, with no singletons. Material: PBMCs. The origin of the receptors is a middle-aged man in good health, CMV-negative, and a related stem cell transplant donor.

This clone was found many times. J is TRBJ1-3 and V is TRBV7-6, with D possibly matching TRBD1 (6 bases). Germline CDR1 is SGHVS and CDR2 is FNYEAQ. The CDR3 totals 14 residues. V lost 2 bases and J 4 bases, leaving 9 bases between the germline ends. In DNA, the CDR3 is TGTGCCAGCAGCTTAACAGGGAACGGAAACACCATATATTTT. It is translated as CASSLTGNGNTIYF.

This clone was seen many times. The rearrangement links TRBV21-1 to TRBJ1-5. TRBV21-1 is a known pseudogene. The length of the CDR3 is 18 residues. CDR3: CASSNGGLSPWSNQPQHF. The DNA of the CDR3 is TGTGCCAGCAGCAATGGCGGACTAAGCCCATGGAGCAATCAGCCCCAGCATTTT.

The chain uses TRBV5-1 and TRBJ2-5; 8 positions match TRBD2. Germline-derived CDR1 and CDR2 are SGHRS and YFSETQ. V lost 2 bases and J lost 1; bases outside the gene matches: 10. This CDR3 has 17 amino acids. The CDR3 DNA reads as TGCGCCAGCAGCTTCGACACTAGCGGCATAACCCAAGAGACCCAGTACTTC. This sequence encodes CASSFDTSGITQETQYF.

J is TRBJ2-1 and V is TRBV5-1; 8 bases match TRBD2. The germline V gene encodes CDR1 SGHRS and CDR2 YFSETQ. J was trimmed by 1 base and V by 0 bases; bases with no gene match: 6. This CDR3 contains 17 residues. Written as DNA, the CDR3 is TGCGCCAGCAGCTTGGTTGGTAGCGGGGCATCCTACAATGAGCAGTTCTTC. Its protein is CASSLVGSGASYNEQFF. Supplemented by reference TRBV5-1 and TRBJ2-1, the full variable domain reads KAGVTQTPRYLIKTRGQQVTLSCSPISGHRSVSWYQQTPGQGLQFLFEYFSETQRNKGNFPGRFSGRQFSNSRSEMNVSTLELGDSALYLCASSLVGSGASYNEQFFGPGTRLTVL.

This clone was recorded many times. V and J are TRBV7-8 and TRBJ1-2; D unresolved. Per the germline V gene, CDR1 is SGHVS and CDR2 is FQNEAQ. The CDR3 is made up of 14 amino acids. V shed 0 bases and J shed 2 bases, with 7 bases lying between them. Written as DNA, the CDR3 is TGTGCCAGCAGCTTAGCTAACAGAAACTATGGCTACACCTTC. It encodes CASSLANRNYGYTF.

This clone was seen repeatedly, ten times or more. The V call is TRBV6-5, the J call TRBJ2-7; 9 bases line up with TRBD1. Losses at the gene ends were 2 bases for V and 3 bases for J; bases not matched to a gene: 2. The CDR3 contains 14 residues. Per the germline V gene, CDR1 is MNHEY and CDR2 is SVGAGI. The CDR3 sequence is CASSYGGQGYEQYF. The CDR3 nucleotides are TGTGCCAGCAGTTACGGGGGACAGGGCTACGAGCAGTACTTC.

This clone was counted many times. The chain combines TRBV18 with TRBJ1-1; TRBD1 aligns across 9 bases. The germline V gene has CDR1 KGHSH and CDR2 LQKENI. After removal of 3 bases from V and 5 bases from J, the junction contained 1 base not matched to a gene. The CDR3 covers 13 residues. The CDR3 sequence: CASSPGQGTEAFF. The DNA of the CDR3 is TGTGCCAGCTCACCGGGACAGGGAACTGAAGCTTTCTTT.

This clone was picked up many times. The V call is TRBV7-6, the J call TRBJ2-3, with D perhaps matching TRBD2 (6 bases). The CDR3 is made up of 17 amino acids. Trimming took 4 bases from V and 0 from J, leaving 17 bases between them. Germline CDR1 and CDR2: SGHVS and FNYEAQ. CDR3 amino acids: CASSSWRGGASTDTQYF. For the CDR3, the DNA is TGTGCCAGCAGCTCCTGGAGGGGCGGAGCTAGCACAGATACGCAGTATTTT.

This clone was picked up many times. Here the CDR3 DNA reads TGTGCCAGCAGTTTATTCTTTAGCTCCTACAATGAGCAGTTCTTC. Translated: CASSLFFSSYNEQFF. The chain recombines TRBV27 with TRBJ2-1, with D unresolved. Germline CDR1 MNHEY, CDR2 SMNVEV (reference sequence). Trimming removed 1 base from V and 0 bases from J, with 7 bases in between. CDR3 size: 15 residues.

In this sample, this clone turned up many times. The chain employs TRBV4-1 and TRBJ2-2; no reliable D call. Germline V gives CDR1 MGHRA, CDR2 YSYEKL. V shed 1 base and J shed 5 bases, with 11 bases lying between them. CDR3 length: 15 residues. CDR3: CASSQVGQITGELFF. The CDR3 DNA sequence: TGCGCCAGCAGCCAAGTTGGGCAGATAACCGGGGAGCTGTTTTTT.

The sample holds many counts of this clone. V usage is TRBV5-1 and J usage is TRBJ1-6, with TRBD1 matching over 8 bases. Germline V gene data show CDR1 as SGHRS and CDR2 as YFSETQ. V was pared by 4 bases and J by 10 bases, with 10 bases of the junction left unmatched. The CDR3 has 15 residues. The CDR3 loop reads CASSQGQGLRSPLHF. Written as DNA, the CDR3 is TGCGCCAGCAGCCAAGGACAGGGCTTACGGTCACCCCTCCACTTT.

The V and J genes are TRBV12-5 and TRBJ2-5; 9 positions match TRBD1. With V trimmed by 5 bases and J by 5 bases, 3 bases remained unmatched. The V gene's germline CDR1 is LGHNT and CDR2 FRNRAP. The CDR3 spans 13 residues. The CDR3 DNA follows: TGTGCTAGTGGTAGGGACAGGGTGGAGACCCAGTACTTC. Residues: CASGRDRVETQYF.

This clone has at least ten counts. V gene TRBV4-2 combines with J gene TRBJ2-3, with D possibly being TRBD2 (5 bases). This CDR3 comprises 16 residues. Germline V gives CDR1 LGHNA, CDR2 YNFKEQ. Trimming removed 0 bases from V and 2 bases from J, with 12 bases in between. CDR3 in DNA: TGTGCCAGCAGCCAAGAGCCGGCGGGTTCCACAGATACGCAGTATTTT. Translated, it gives CASSQEPAGSTDTQYF.

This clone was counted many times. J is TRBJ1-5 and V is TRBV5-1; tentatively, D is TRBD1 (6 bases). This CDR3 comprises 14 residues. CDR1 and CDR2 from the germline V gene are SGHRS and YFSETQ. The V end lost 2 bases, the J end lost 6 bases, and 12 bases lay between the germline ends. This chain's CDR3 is CASSFTGIGQPQHF. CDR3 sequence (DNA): TGCGCCAGCAGCTTTACAGGGATCGGTCAGCCCCAGCATTTT.

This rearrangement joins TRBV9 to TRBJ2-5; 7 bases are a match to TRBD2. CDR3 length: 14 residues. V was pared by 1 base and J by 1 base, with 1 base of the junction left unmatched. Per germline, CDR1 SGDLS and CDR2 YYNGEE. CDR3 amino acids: CASSVSGGQETQYF. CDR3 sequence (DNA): TGTGCCAGCAGCGTATCGGGGGGCCAAGAGACCCAGTACTTC.

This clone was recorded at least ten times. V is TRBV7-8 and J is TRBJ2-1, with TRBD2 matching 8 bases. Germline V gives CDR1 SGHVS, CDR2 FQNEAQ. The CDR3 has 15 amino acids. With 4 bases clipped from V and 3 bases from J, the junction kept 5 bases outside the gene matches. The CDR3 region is CASSSSGRNYNEQFF. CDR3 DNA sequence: TGTGCCAGCAGCTCGAGCGGGAGAAACTACAATGAGCAGTTCTTC.

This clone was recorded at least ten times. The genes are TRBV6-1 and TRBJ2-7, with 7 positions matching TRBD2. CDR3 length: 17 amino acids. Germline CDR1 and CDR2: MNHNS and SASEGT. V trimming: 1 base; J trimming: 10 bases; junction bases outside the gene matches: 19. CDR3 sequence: CASSEVWWGGFSLGQYF. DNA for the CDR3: TGTGCCAGCAGTGAAGTGTGGTGGGGGGGGTTCTCCCTCGGTCAGTACTTC.

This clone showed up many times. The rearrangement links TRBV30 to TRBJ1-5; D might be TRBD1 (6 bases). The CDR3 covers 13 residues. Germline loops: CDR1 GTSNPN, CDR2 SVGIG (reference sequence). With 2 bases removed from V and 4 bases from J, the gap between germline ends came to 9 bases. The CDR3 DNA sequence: TGTGCCTGGAGTACGACAGGAAATCAGCCCCAGCATTTT. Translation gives CAWSTTGNQPQHF.

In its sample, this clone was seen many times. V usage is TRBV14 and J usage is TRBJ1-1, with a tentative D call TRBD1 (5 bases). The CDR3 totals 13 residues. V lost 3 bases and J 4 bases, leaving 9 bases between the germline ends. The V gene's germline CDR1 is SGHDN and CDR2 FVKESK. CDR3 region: CASSQGGSTEAFF. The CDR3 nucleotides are TGTGCCAGCAGCCAGGGGGGGAGCACTGAAGCTTTCTTT. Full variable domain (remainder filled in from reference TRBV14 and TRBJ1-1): EAGVTQFPSHSVIEKGQTVTLRCDPISGHDNLYWYRRVMGKEIKFLLHFVKESKQDESGMPNNRFLAERTGGTYSTLKVQPAELEDSGVYFCASSQGGSTEAFFGQGTRLTVV.

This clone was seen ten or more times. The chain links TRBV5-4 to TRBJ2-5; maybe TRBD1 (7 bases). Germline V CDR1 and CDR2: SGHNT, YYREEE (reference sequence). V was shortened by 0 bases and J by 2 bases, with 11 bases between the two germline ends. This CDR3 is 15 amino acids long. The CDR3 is CASSLAGDSQETQYF. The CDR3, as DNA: TGTGCCAGCAGCTTGGCGGGGGACAGTCAAGAGACCCAGTACTTC.

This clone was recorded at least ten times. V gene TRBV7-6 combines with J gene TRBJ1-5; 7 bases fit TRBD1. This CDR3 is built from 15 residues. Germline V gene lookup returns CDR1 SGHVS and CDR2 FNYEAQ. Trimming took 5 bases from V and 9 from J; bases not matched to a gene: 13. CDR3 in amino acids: CASSPRQGAYPPQHF. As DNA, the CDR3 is TGTGCCAGCAGCCCAAGACAGGGAGCGTATCCGCCCCAGCATTTT.